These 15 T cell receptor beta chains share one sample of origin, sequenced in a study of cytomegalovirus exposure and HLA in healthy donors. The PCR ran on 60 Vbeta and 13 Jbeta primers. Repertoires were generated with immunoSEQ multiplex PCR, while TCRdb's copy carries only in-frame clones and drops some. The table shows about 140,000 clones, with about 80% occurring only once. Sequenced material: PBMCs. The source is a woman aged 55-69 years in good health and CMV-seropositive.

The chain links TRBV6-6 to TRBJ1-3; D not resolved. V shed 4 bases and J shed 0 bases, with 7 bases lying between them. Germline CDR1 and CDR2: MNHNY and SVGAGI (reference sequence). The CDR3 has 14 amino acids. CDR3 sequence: CASSSGLSGNTIYF. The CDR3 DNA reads TGTGCCAGCAGTTCTGGGCTCTCTGGAAACACCATATATTTT.

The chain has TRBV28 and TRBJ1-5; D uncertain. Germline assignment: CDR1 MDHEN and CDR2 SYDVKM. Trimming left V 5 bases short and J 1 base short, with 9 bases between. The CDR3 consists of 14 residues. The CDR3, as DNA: TGTGCCAGCAGTCCATCGGGGAGCAATCAGCCCCAGCATTTT. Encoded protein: CASSPSGSNQPQHF.

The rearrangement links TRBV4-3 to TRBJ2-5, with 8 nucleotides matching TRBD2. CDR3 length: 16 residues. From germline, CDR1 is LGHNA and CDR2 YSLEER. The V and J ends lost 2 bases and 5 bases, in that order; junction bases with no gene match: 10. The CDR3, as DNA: TGCGCCAGCAGCCAACGAGTTGCGGGAGGAGGTGAGACCCAGTACTTC. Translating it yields CASSQRVAGGGETQYF.

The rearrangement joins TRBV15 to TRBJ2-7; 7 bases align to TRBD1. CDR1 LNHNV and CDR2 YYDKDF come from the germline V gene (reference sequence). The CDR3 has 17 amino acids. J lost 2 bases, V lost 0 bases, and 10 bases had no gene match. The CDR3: CATSRDLRQGETYEQYF. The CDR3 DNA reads TGTGCCACCAGCAGAGATCTTAGACAGGGTGAGACCTACGAGCAGTACTTC. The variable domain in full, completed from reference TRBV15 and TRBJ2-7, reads DAMVIQNPRYQVTQFGKPVTLSCSQTLNHNVMYWYQQKSSQAPKLLFHYYDKDFNNEADTPDNFQSRRPNTSFCFLDIRSPGLGDTAMYLCATSRDLRQGETYEQYFGPGTRLTVT.

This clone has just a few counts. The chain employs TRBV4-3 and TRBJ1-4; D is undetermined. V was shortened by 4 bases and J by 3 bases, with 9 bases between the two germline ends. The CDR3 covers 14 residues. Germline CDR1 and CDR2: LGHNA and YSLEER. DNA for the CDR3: TGCGCCAGCAGCCCTTCGTTCGCTAATGAAAAACTGTTTTTT. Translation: CASSPSFANEKLFF.

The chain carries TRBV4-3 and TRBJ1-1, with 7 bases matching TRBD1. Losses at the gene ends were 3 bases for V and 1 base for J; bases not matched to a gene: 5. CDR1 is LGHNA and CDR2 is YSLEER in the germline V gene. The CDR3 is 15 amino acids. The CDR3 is CASSQQTGANTEAFF. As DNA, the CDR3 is TGCGCCAGCAGCCAGCAAACAGGGGCGAACACTGAAGCTTTCTTT.

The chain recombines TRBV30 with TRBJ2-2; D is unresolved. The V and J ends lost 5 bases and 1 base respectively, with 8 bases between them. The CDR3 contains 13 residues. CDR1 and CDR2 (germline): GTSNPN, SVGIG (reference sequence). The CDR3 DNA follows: TGTGCCTGGGGCCGTGGGAACACCGGGGAGCTGTTTTTT. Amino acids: CAWGRGNTGELFF.

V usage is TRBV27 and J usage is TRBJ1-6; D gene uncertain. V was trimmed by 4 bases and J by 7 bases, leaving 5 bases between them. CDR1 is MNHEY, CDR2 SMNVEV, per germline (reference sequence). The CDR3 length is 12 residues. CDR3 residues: CASSSRNSPLHF. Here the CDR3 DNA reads TGTGCCAGCAGTTCACGGAATTCACCCCTCCACTTT.

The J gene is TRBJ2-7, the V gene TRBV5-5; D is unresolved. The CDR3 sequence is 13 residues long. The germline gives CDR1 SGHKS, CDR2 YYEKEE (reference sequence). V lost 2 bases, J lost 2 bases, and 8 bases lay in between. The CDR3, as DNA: TGTGCCAGCAGCTTCTCCCTACCCTACGAGCAGTACTTC. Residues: CASSFSLPYEQYF.

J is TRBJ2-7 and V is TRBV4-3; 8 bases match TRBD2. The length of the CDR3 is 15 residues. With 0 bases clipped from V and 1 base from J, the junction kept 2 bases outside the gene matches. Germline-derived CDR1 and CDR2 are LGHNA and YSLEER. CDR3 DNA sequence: TGCGCCAGCAGCCAAGAGGGACTAGAATCCTACGAGCAGTACTTC. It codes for CASSQEGLESYEQYF.

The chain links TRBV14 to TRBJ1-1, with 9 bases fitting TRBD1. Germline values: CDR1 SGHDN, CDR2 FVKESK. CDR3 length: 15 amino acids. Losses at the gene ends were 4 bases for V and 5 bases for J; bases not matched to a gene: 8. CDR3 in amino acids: CASSLDPGQGTEAFF. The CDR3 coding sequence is TGTGCCAGCAGCCTAGATCCGGGACAGGGAACTGAAGCTTTCTTT.

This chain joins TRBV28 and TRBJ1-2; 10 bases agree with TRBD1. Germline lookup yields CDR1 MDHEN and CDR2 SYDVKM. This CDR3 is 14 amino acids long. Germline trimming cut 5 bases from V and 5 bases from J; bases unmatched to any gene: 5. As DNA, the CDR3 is TGTGCCAGCAGTAGGACAGGGGGAGGGTATGGCTACACCTTC. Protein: CASSRTGGGYGYTF.

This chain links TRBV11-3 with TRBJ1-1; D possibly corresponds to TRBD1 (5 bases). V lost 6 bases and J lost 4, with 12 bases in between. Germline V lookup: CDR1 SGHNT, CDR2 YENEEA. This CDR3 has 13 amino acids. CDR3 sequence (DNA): TGTGCCAGCAGGGGGCTGTCGGGCACTGAAGCTTTCTTT. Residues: CASRGLSGTEAFF. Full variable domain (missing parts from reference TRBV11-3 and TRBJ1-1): EAGVVQSPRYKIIEKKQPVAFWCNPISGHNTLYWYLQNLGQGPELLIRYENEEAVDDSQLPKDRFSAERLKGVDSTLKIQPAELGDSAVYLCASRGLSGTEAFFGQGTRLTVV.

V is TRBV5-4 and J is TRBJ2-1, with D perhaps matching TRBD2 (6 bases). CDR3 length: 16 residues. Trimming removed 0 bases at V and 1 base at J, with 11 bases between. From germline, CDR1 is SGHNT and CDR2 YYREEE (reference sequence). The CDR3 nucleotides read TGTGCCAGCAGCTTGGGAGGCGGGAAATCCTACAATGAGCAGTTCTTC. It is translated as CASSLGGGKSYNEQFF.

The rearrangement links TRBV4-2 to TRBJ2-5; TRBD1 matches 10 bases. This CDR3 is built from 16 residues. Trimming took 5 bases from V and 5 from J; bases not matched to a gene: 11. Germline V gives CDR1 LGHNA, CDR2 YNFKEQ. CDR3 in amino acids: CASSTIRDRGGETQYF. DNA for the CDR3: TGTGCCAGCAGCACAATCCGGGACAGGGGAGGTGAGACCCAGTACTTC.